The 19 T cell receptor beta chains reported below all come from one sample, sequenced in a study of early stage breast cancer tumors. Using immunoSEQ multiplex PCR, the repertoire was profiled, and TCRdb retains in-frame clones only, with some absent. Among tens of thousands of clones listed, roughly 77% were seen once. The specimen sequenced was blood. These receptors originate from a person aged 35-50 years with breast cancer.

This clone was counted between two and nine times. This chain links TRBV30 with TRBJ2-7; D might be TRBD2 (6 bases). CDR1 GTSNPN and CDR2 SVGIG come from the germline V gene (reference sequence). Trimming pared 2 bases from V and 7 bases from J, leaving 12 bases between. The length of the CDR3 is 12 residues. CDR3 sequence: CAWSPGGWEQYF. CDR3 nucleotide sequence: TGTGCCTGGAGTCCCGGGGGATGGGAGCAGTACTTC.

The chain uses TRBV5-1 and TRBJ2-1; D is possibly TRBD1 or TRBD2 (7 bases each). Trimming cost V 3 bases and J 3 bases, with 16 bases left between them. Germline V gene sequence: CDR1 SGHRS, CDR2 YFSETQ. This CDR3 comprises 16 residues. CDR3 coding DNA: TGCGCCAGCAGCTCGGGACAGCGGGACTTCTACAATGAGCAGTTCTTC. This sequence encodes CASSSGQRDFYNEQFF.

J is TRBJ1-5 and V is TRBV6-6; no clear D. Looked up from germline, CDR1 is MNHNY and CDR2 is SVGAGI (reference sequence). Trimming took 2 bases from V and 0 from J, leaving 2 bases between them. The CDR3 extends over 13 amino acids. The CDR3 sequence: CASSYGSNQPQHF. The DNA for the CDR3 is TGTGCCAGCAGTTACGGTAGCAATCAGCCCCAGCATTTT.

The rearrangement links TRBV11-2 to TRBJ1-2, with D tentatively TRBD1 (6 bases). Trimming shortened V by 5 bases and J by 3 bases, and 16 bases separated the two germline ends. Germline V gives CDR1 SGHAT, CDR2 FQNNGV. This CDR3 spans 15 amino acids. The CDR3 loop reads CASSASGGGDYGYTF. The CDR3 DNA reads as TGTGCCAGCAGCGCCTCGGGCGGGGGCGACTATGGCTACACCTTC.

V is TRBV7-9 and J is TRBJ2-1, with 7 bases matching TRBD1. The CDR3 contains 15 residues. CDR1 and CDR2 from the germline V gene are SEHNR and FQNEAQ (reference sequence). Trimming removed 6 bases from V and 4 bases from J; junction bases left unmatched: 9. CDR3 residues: CASSFPGQIYNEQFF. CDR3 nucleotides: TGTGCCAGCAGTTTTCCGGGACAGATATACAATGAGCAGTTCTTC.

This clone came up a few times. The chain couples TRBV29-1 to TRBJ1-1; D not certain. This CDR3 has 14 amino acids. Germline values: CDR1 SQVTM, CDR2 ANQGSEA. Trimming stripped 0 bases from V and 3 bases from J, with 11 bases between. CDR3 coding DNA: TGCAGCGTTGAAGACCGTCAGACTTACACTGAAGCTTTCTTT. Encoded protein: CSVEDRQTYTEAFF.

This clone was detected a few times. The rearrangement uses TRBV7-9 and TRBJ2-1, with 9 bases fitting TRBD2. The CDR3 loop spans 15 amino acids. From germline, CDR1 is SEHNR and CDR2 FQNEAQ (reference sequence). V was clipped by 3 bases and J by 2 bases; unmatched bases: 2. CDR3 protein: CASSFGLATYNEQFF. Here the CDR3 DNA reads TGTGCCAGCAGCTTTGGACTAGCGACCTACAATGAGCAGTTCTTC. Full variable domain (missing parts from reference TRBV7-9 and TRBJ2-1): DTGVSQNPRHKITKRGQNVTFRCDPISEHNRLYWYRQTLGQGPEFLTYFQNEAQLEKSRLLSDRFSAERPKGSFSTLEIQRTEQGDSAMYLCASSFGLATYNEQFFGPGTRLTVL.

The CDR3 coding sequence is TGTGCCAGCATCGCTGCAGGAGTTAGCTCCTACGAGCAGTACTTC. Translated, it gives CASIAAGVSSYEQYF. The chain uses TRBV28 and TRBJ2-7; no clear D. The CDR3 is made up of 15 amino acids. Germline assignment: CDR1 MDHEN and CDR2 SYDVKM. V was cut by 7 bases and J by 0 bases, with 16 bases left in between.

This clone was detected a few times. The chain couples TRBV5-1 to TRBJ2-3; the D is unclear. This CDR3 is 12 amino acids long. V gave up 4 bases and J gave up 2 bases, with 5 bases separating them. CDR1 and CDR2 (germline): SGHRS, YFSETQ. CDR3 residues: CASSGNTDTQYF. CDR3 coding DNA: TGCGCCAGCAGCGGAAACACAGATACGCAGTATTTT.

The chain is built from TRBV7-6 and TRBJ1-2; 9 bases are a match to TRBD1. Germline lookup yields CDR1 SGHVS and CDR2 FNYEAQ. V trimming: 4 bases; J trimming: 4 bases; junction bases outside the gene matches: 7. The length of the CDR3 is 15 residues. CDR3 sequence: CASSSLQGAVYGYTF. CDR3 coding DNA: TGTGCCAGCAGCTCACTACAGGGGGCCGTCTATGGCTACACCTTC.

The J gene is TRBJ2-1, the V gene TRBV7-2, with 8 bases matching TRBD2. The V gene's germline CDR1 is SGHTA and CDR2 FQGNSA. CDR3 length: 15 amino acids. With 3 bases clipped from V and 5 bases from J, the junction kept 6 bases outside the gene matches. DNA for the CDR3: TGTGCCAGCAGCTTCCGACTAGCGCCCCACAATGAGCAGTTCTTC. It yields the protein CASSFRLAPHNEQFF.

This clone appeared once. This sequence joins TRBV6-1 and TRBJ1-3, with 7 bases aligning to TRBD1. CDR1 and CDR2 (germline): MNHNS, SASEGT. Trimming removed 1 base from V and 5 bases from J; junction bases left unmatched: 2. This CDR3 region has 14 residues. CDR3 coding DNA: TGTGCCAGCAGTGAAGGGGACAGCCGAAACACCATATATTTT. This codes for CASSEGDSRNTIYF.

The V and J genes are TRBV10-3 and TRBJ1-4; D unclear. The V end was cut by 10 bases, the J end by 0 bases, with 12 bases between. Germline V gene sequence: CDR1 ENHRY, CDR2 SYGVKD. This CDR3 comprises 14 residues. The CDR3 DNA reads TGTGCCACTAAAGGCCCATCAACTAATGAAAAACTGTTTTTT. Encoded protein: CATKGPSTNEKLFF.

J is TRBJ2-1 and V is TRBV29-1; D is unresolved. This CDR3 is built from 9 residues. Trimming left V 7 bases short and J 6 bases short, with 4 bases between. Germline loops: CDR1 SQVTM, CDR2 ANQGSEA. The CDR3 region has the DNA TGCAGCGGGTCCAATGAGCAGTTCTTC. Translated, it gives CSGSNEQFF.

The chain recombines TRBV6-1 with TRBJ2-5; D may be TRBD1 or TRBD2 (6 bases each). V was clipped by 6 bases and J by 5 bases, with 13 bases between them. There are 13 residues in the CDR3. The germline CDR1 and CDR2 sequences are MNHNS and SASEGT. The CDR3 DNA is TGTGCCAGCAGGGAGAGGGGGGTGGAGACCCAGTACTTC. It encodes CASRERGVETQYF.

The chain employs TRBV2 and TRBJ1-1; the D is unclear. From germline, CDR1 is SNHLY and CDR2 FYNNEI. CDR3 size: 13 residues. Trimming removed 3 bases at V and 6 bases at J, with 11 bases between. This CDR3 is CASSEVGGAEAFF. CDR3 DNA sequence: TGTGCCAGCAGTGAGGTGGGAGGCGCTGAAGCTTTCTTT.

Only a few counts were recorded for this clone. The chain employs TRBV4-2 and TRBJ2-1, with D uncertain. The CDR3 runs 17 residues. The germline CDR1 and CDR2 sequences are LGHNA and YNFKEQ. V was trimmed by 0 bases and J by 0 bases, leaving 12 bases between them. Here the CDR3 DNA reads TGTGCCAGCAGCCAAGAGGAGCAGGCCTACTCCTACAATGAGCAGTTCTTC. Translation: CASSQEEQAYSYNEQFF.

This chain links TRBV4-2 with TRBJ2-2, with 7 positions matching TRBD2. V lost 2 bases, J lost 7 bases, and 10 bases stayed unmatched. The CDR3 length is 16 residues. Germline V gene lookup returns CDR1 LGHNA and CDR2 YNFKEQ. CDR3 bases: TGTGCCAGCAGCCAAATATTACGGGAGCGGGGCGGGGAGCTGTTTTTT. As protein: CASSQILRERGGELFF.

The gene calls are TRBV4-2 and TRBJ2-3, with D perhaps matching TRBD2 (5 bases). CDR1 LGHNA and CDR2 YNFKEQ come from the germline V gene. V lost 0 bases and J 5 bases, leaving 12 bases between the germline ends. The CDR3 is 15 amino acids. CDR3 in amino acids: CASSQDRLALDTQYF. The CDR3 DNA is TGTGCCAGCAGCCAAGATCGCCTAGCTTTAGATACGCAGTATTTT.